This T cell receptor beta chain was obtained from a study of T-cell memory formation after mild COVID-19. Study outcomes and limitations: CD4+ clones that contracted lay mainly in CM and EM; CD8+ ones lay in EMRA. Clones that contracted from day 15 to 85 had balanced CD4/CD8; later expanders were CD4+ biased. Some SARS-CoV-2-responding clones were already detected in memory before infection.

TCRdb passed the 5' RACE reads through MiXCR, listing each CDR3 protein once. Of 450,000 to 650,000 distinct CDR3 sequences listed, roughly 20% were seen once; the top ten hold around 13%. With 5 bases clipped from V and 3 bases from J, the junction kept 10 bases outside the gene matches. Germline CDR1 is LNHDA and CDR2 is SQIVND (reference sequence). This CDR3 is 17 amino acids long. As for this clonotype: Its antigen remains unknown.

What was sequenced was PBMCs or a T cell subset sorted from them (not recorded which). The V call is TRBV19, the J call TRBJ2-1; 10 bases line up with TRBD2. This clonotype originated in an adult woman who had mild COVID-19 (a few samples of this study predate the infection). Cell type and time point are not known. The CDR3 DNA sequence: TGTGCCAGTAGTGCTAAGACTAGCGGGTTCCGCTACAATGAGCAGTTCTTC. It yields the protein CASSAKTSGFRYNEQFF.